Detailed here is one T cell receptor beta chain. Its antigen remains undetermined. No clone much larger than this one lies a single base away; base qualities are absent. The data were obtained in a study of blood T cell repertoires in COVID-19 (TCRdb year 2020). With respect to the entire study: Collaborator samples came from the United States, Italy and Spain and covered acute and convalescent phases of COVID-19. Where available, HLA class I and class II types were obtained from metadata supplied by the sample provider rather than from assay-based typing. The dataset comprised deeply sampled blood TCRbeta repertoires from subjects exposed to, actively infected with, or recovered from COVID-19. The prospective study material was composed of cDNA or gDNA derived from T cells, B-cell-depleted T cells, or PBMCs. The samples were drawn from two sources: the first 160 participants of the ongoing ImmuneRACE study, and approximately 1,300 subjects contributed by 6 global collaborators. The repertoires were made available in a free public database intended to serve as a resource for research on the immune response to SARS-CoV-2. The sample metadata nearly always contained a de-identified subject ID, COVID-19 status, age in years and sex. Broad study findings and their caveats: The quantity of clinical and demographic metadata differed by source and by participant and was supplied without curation.

Collaborating institutions collected whole blood in K2EDTA tubes following their own protocols. For TCRbeta analysis, collaborator samples were shipped as frozen whole blood, as isolated PBMCs, or as DNA extracted from either sample type. The immunoSEQ Assay, a bias-controlled multiplex PCR, was used to amplify TCRbeta CDR3 regions from genomic DNA. Per the source publication's procedure: The number of nucleated cells in each sample was estimated by amplification of reference gene primers within the assay. To quantify the absolute abundance of each unique TCRbeta CDR3 rearrangement, sequence reads were collapsed and filtered. For each sample, productive Simpson clonality was calculated as the square root of Simpson's diversity index over productive rearrangements. The table was pulled from immuneACCESS by TCRdb, which kept in-frame rearrangements only. Such tables lose some clones; where checked, under half of the loss comes from unresolved V genes, and the rest has no known cause. Clone size and the V and J calls come from that table; the DNA yielded D and trimming. The sample records 200,000 to 300,000 clones, 80% to 90% of which are singletons. The top ten hold roughly 4% of the sample.

Specimen: peripheral blood. This receptor was taken from a man over 45 with acute or convalescent COVID-19.

Here is the DNA: TGCGCCAGCATGGAGACCGATACTAATGATGAAAAACTGTTTTTT. Its protein product is CASMETDTNDEKLFF. Recombination joined TRBV5-1 with TRBJ1-4, with no D gene named confidently. Taken from cysteine to phenylalanine, the CDR3 has 15 residues. Only the CDR3 portion is preserved as DNA: 45 bases, with reading frame beginning at the first base. Based on the germline V gene, the CDR1 and CDR2 sequences are SGHRS and YFSETQ. V and J lose 6 bases and 6 bases, and a span of 18 bases separates them.